This TCR beta chain originates from a study of blood T cells in healthy people across ages. The sample holds many counts of this clonotype. Its antigen is currently unknown. Alongside a J-beta primer mix, a sample-barcoded 5' primer served in a second PCR lasting roughly 7 to 11 cycles. Tags on each cDNA molecule came from a template-switch adaptor with 12 random nucleotides. TCRdb re-called the 5' RACE reads through MiXCR, storing one row per CDR3 protein. The profile shows some 1.4 million distinct CDR3 sequences, around 39% of them singletons. Study conclusions and caveats: CMV status of donors was not determined, possibly confounding expanded clonotype changes. PBMCs left unsorted prevented a conclusive naive versus antigen-experienced comparison.

Trimming at V came to 5 bases and at J to 2 bases, leaving 3 bases not matched to a gene. The CDR3 sequence is 14 residues long. The sample comprised blood. This clonotype was obtained from a woman aged 18 to 35 in good health. The V and J genes are TRBV12-3 or TRBV12-4 and TRBJ1-5, with 7 bases matching TRBD1. The CDR3: CASSADRGNQPQHF. For the CDR3, the DNA is TGTGCCAGCAGTGCCGACAGGGGCAATCAGCCCCAGCATTTT.